This entry describes one T cell receptor (beta chain). The CDR3 is 15 residues long. V shed 5 bases and J 7 bases; nucleotides not matched to a gene: 6. Germline CDR1 and CDR2: SGHAT and FQNNGV. This entry comes from a study of blood T cell repertoires in COVID-19. The wider study: The analysed material was cDNA or gDNA that came from T cells, B-cell-depleted T cells, or PBMCs.

Under the authors' procedure: Estimation of nucleated cell counts relied on the amplification of reference gene primers. Some clones are missing from TCRdb's copy, which holds only in-frame ones; the method was immunoSEQ multiplex PCR. From that table come the V and J calls and clone size; the DNA was used to work out D and trimming. Here the sample spans about 250,000 clones, roughly 83% being singletons. The receptor was derived from a man older than 75 with acute or convalescent COVID-19. The chain is built from TRBV11-2 and TRBJ1-6; 9 positions agree with TRBD1. Sequencing input: peripheral blood. The CDR3 region is CASSPATGGNSPLHF. The CDR3 nucleotides are TGTGCCAGCAGCCCCGCAACAGGGGGCAATTCACCCCTCCACTTT. The full variable domain, completed using reference TRBV11-2 and TRBJ1-6, is EAGVAQSPRYKIIEKRQSVAFWCNPISGHATLYWYQQILGQGPKLLIQFQNNGVVDDSQLPKDRFSAERLKGVDSTLKIQPAKLEDSAVYLCASSPATGGNSPLHFGNGTRLTVT.